This T cell receptor beta chain was recovered during a study of T-cell memory formation after mild COVID-19. Across the study: Largely, the TCR clusters proved donor specific.

Each CDR3 protein is one row after TCRdb ran MiXCR on the 5' RACE reads. The sample yields about 560,000 distinct CDR3 sequences, about 20% seen once. Trimming left V 4 bases short and J 1 base short, with 9 bases between. Per germline, CDR1 SGHRS and CDR2 YFSETQ. This CDR3 has 13 amino acids. The sequenced sample consisted of PBMCs or a T cell subset sorted from them (not recorded which). J is TRBJ2-7 and V is TRBV5-1; possibly TRBD2 for D (7 bases). The receptor comes from an adult woman who had mild COVID-19 (a few samples of this study predate the infection). Cell type and time point are not known. This CDR3 reads CASSEGGSYEQYF. The CDR3 DNA is TGCGCCAGCAGCGAGGGGGGGTCCTACGAGCAGTACTTC.